These 8 T cell receptor beta chains share one sample of origin, sequenced in a study of T cells in Graves' hyperthyroidism and ophthalmopathy. From RNA transcripts, TCR beta CDR3 regions were amplified. The HTBI primer set was used in a first-round RT-PCR of the TCR CDR3. TCRdb reanalysed the multiplex PCR reads using MiXCR and keeps one entry per CDR3 protein. The sample consists of approximately 610,000 distinct CDR3 sequences, over 12% of them appearing once. The sequenced sample consisted of blood. All receptors come from a woman in her 40s with Graves' ophthalmopathy.

This clonotype was observed at least ten times. J is TRBJ2-7 and V is TRBV29-1, with 11 bases fitting TRBD1. J gave up 3 bases and V 4 bases, and 5 bases lay outside the gene matches. CDR3 length equals 14 residues. Germline assignment: CDR1 SQVTM and CDR2 ANQGSEA. The CDR3 DNA is TGCAGCGTTGGAATGGGGACAGGGGGCTACGAGCAGTACTTC. It yields the protein CSVGMGTGGYEQYF.

The rearrangement uses TRBV28 and TRBJ1-2; 7 bases align to TRBD1. J gave up 8 bases and V 5 bases, and 8 bases lay outside the gene matches. The CDR3 sequence is 13 residues long. Germline V gene lookup returns CDR1 MDHEN and CDR2 SYDVKM. DNA of the CDR3: TGTGCCAGCAGTCAAGACAGGGTGGAGGGCTACACCTTC. Translated, it gives CASSQDRVEGYTF.

This clonotype was picked up a small number of times. The rearrangement uses TRBV6-5 and TRBJ1-3, with unresolved D. The CDR3 loop spans 17 amino acids. Deletions cut 0 bases from V and 2 bases from J, with 14 bases between. Per germline, CDR1 MNHEY and CDR2 SVGAGI. The CDR3 is CASSYSLPGETGNTIYF. The CDR3 DNA follows: TGTGCCAGCAGTTACTCTCTCCCCGGGGAGACTGGAAACACCATATATTTT.

Concerning this clonotype itself: Given the absence of the conserved phenylalanine or tryptophan at the CDR3 end, a read error is likely. This rearrangement joins TRBV20-1 to TRBJ1-2, with TRBD1 identical over 7 bases. Per germline, CDR1 DFQATT and CDR2 SNEGSKA (reference sequence). V shed 2 bases, J shed 5 bases, and the junction held 23 bases outside the gene matches. The CDR3 runs 19 residues. DNA of the CDR3: TGCAGTGCTAGAAAGATAGGATGGTTAGGGACAGACTTTAGTTATGGCTACACCCTC. Protein product: CSARKIGWLGTDFSYGYTL.

V gene TRBV24-1 combines with J gene TRBJ2-2; D tentatively reads TRBD1 or TRBD2 (5 bases each). The V end lost 9 bases, the J end lost 8 bases, and 15 bases lay between the germline ends. Germline V gene sequence: CDR1 KGHDR, CDR2 SFDVKD. The CDR3 consists of 13 residues. The CDR3 loop reads CATRQGPTGELFF. CDR3 nucleotide sequence: TGTGCCACCCGGCAGGGACCTACAGGGGAGCTGTTTTTT.

This clonotype was seen repeatedly, ten times or more. The genes are TRBV24-1 and TRBJ2-5; a weak D match, TRBD1 (5 bases). V shed 7 bases and J shed 3 bases, with 20 bases lying between them. The CDR3 is made up of 16 amino acids. Germline assignment: CDR1 KGHDR and CDR2 SFDVKD. In nucleotides, the CDR3 is TGTGCCACCAGCGCCACGTGGGGCACCCTAGAAGAGACCCAGTACTTC. This encodes CATSATWGTLEETQYF.

Remarks on this clonotype: Just one base apart from a much larger clone, this may be a read error. V gene TRBV10-3 combines with J gene TRBJ2-2; D is uncertain. The CDR3 contains 13 residues. Germline V gene lookup returns CDR1 ENHRY and CDR2 SYGVKD. The CDR3 sequence: CAIFASNTRELFF. In nucleotides, the CDR3 is TGTGCCATATTTGCTTCGAACACCCGGGAGCTGTTTTTT.

The table lists this clonotype with many counts. The rearrangement joins TRBV12-3 or TRBV12-4 to TRBJ2-7, with a tentative D call TRBD2 (6 bases). The V end lost 5 bases, the J end lost 4 bases, and 15 bases lay between the germline ends. The CDR3 loop spans 14 amino acids. The DNA of the CDR3 is TGTGCCAGCAGTCAGGGAGCGGGTCAGTACGAGCAGTACTTC. It is translated as CASSQGAGQYEQYF.